This TCR beta chain emerged from a study of cytomegalovirus exposure and HLA in healthy donors. Looked up from germline, CDR1 is SGDLS and CDR2 is YYNGEE. Trimming removed 0 bases from V and 4 bases from J, with 13 bases in between. The CDR3 runs 15 residues. Findings and limits, study-wide: 164 TCR beta chains were listed as cytomegalovirus-associated. Most subjects' HLA-A and HLA-B alleles were reportedly predicted from TCR beta sequences.

This clone was seen once. Antigen unknown. This PCR relied on a set of 60 Vbeta primers and 13 Jbeta primers. Method: immunoSEQ multiplex PCR; TCRdb's copy keeps in-frame clones and lacks some. This sample has roughly 71,000 clones, with approximately 60% found just once. The sample was PBMCs. The J gene is TRBJ1-1, the V gene TRBV9; D perhaps matches TRBD1 (6 bases). This TCR derives from a man aged 25-45 years in good health and CMV-seronegative. The CDR3 DNA sequence: TGTGCCAGCAGCGTAGTTCCCAGGGGATCCACTGAAGCTTTCTTT. Amino acid sequence: CASSVVPRGSTEAFF.